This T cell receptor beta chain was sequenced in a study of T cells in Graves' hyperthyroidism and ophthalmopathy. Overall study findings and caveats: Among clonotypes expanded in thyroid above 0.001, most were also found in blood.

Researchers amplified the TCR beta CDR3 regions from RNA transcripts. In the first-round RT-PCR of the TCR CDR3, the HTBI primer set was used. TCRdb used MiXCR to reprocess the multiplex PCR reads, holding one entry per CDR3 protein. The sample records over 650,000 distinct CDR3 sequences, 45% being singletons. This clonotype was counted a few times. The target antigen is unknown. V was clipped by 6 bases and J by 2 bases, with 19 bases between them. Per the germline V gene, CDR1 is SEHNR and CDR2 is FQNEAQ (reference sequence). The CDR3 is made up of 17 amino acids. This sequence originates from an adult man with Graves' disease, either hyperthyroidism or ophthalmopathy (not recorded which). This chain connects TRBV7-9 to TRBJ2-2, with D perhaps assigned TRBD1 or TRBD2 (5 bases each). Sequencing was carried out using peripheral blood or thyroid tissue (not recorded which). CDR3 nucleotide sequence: TGTGCCAGCAGGACCGGGACGCAGGACCGAAACACCGGGGAGCTGTTTTTT. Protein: CASRTGTQDRNTGELFF.